The 16 T cell receptor beta chains presented below share a single source sample, sequenced in a study of cytomegalovirus exposure and HLA in healthy donors. PCR involved 60 Vbeta and 13 Jbeta primers. Only in-frame clones appear in the TCRdb table, and some are missing; sequencing was by immunoSEQ multiplex PCR. This sample yields 120,000 to 150,000 clones, of which around 79% are seen a single time; 5% to 6.5% belongs to the top ten. The sequencing input was PBMCs. Receptors were obtained from a man aged 25 to 45 in good health and CMV-seropositive.

V and J are TRBV5-1 and TRBJ2-7, with TRBD2 as a possible D gene (6 bases). The V gene lost 2 bases and the J gene lost 1 base, with 10 bases spanning the gap. The CDR3 consists of 14 residues. Germline assignment: CDR1 SGHRS and CDR2 YFSETQ. CDR3 sequence (DNA): TGCGCCAGCAGCTTTGGGACTGGGTCCTACGAGCAGTACTTC. Its protein product is CASSFGTGSYEQYF.

The V and J genes are TRBV5-1 and TRBJ2-3; D is undetermined. Germline V gives CDR1 SGHRS, CDR2 YFSETQ. Trimming left V 6 bases short and J 2 bases short, with 4 bases between. The CDR3 covers 11 residues. Here the CDR3 DNA reads TGCGCCAGCACCTCCACAGATACGCAGTATTTT. This encodes CASTSTDTQYF.

J is TRBJ2-7 and V is TRBV6-5; TRBD2 might be the D (6 bases). The germline V and J ends were trimmed by 7 bases and 3 bases, with 19 bases remaining between them. The V gene's germline CDR1 is MNHEY and CDR2 SVGAGI. This CDR3 has 15 amino acids. The DNA for the CDR3 is TGTGCCAGCACCTCCCTGCAGGGAGGTGGCTACGAGCAGTACTTC. As protein: CASTSLQGGGYEQYF.

The chain has TRBV28 and TRBJ2-1; 9 bases agree with TRBD2. Trimming cost V 6 bases and J 7 bases; bases outside gene matches: 10. The CDR3 is 15 amino acids. From germline, CDR1 is MDHEN and CDR2 SYDVKM. This CDR3 reads CASSPTSGWLNEQFF. The DNA of the CDR3 is TGTGCCAGCAGCCCTACTAGCGGGTGGTTGAATGAGCAGTTCTTC.

The chain uses TRBV20-1 and TRBJ1-1; D is unresolved. In germline, CDR1 is DFQATT, CDR2 SNEGSKA (reference sequence). V lost 5 bases and J lost 8, with 12 bases in between. The CDR3 runs 11 residues. CDR3 sequence (DNA): TGCAGTGCTCCTCTAGGATTCGAAGCTTTCTTT. This sequence encodes CSAPLGFEAFF.

The chain is built from TRBV29-1 and TRBJ1-2; D unresolved. The CDR3 totals 12 residues. The V gene's germline CDR1 is SQVTM and CDR2 ANQGSEA. Trimming took 2 bases from V and 2 from J, leaving 6 bases between them. The CDR3 DNA sequence: TGCAGCGTTGAACGGGTAAACTATGGCTACACCTTC. Encoded protein: CSVERVNYGYTF. The entire variable domain, with the rest obtained from reference TRBV29-1 and TRBJ1-2, is as follows: SAVISQKPSRDICQRGTSLTIQCQVDSQVTMMFWYRQQPGQSLTLIATANQGSEATYESGFVIDKFPISRPNLTFSTLTVSNMSPEDSSIYLCSVERVNYGYTFGSGTRLTVV.

The J gene is TRBJ1-2, the V gene TRBV9, with D perhaps TRBD1 (6 bases). The germline V gene encodes CDR1 SGDLS and CDR2 YYNGEE. This CDR3 has 13 amino acids. V lost 5 bases to trimming and J lost 7 bases, with 15 bases between them. Written as DNA, the CDR3 is TGTGCCAGCAGAGCACCCAACAGGGCTGGCTACACCTTC. The encoded protein is CASRAPNRAGYTF.

The rearrangement uses TRBV13 and TRBJ1-5, with D possibly being TRBD1 (5 bases). The CDR3 contains 15 residues. Germline V gene sequence: CDR1 PRHDT, CDR2 FYEKMQ (reference sequence). The germline V and J ends were trimmed by 5 bases and 4 bases, with 15 bases remaining between them. The CDR3 here is CASSVRQSLNQPQHF. In DNA form, the CDR3 reads TGTGCCAGCAGCGTTCGACAGAGTCTTAATCAGCCCCAGCATTTT. The variable domain in full, completed from reference TRBV13 and TRBJ1-5, reads AAGVIQSPRHLIKEKRETATLKCYPIPRHDTVYWYQQGPGQDPQFLISFYEKMQSDKGSIPDRFSAQQFSDYHSELNMSSLELGDSALYFCASSVRQSLNQPQHFGDGTRLSIL.

V and J are TRBV5-1 and TRBJ2-1; 9 bases align to TRBD1. Germline assignment: CDR1 SGHRS and CDR2 YFSETQ. The CDR3 is made up of 15 amino acids. V shed 4 bases and J 5 bases; nucleotides not matched to a gene: 7. CDR3 region: CASSPGTGKDNEQFF. In nucleotides, the CDR3 is TGCGCCAGCAGCCCCGGGACAGGGAAGGACAATGAGCAGTTCTTC.

This rearrangement joins TRBV6-5 to TRBJ1-2; 7 nucleotides match TRBD1. The J segment lost 7 bases and the V segment lost 7 bases, leaving 9 bases of the junction unmatched. CDR1 and CDR2 (germline): MNHEY, SVGAGI. The CDR3 has 13 residues. The CDR3 nucleotides are TGTGCCAGCATGCCCAGGGGGTCCGGTGGCTACACCTTC. Protein product: CASMPRGSGGYTF.

The chain is built from TRBV7-8 and TRBJ1-1; TRBD1 matches 9 bases. Germline CDR1 reads SGHVS; CDR2 reads FQNEAQ. V was pared by 3 bases and J by 9 bases, with 5 bases of the junction left unmatched. The CDR3 extends over 13 amino acids. CDR3 sequence (DNA): TGTGCCAGCAGCTTTAACAGGGGGCCTCAAGCTTTCTTT. Translating gives CASSFNRGPQAFF.

As DNA, the CDR3 is TGTGCCAGCAGCTTAGCGTGGGGGGGCTGGTACGAGCAGTACTTC. Translation gives CASSLAWGGWYEQYF. The rearrangement uses TRBV7-2 and TRBJ2-7, with D maybe TRBD2 (7 bases). CDR3 length: 15 amino acids. Between the trimmed V and J ends, which lost 0 bases and 4 bases, there was a span of 13 bases. Per the germline V gene, CDR1 is SGHTA and CDR2 is FQGNSA.

This clone was observed a handful of times. V and J are TRBV29-1 and TRBJ2-3; D is perhaps TRBD1 (5 bases). This CDR3 has 12 residues. CDR1 SQVTM and CDR2 ANQGSEA come from the germline V gene. V was trimmed by 5 bases and J by 3 bases, leaving 9 bases between them. The CDR3: CSVNGATDTQYF. DNA for the CDR3: TGCAGCGTTAATGGGGCAACAGATACGCAGTATTTT.

DNA of the CDR3: TGTGCCATTGTAGGACAGACTCATCTCTATGGCTACACCTTC. This sequence encodes CAIVGQTHLYGYTF. This chain connects TRBV6-1 to TRBJ1-2; D might be TRBD1 (6 bases). The ends were cut back, 10 bases at V and 4 bases at J, with 19 bases in the middle. The CDR3 has 14 amino acids. In germline, CDR1 is MNHNS, CDR2 SASEGT.

The V call is TRBV10-2, the J call TRBJ2-3; tentatively, D is TRBD2 (5 bases). In germline, CDR1 is WSHSY, CDR2 SAAADI. Trimming shortened V by 3 bases and J by 5 bases, and 12 bases separated the two germline ends. The CDR3 spans 14 residues. This CDR3 reads CASSDKLEGDTQYF. The CDR3 bases are TGCGCCAGCAGTGACAAATTAGAGGGAGATACGCAGTATTTT.

The genes are TRBV19 and TRBJ2-1; unclear D gene. There are 14 residues in the CDR3. The germline CDR1 and CDR2 sequences are LNHDA and SQIVND (reference sequence). Trimming left V 1 base short and J 3 bases short, with 7 bases between. The CDR3 nucleotides read TGTGCCAGTAGTATAGCCCCTAGCTACAATGAGCAGTTCTTC. Protein product: CASSIAPSYNEQFF.